This T cell receptor (beta chain) was captured in a study of T cells in Graves' hyperthyroidism and ophthalmopathy. This clonotype was picked up many times. Its matching antigen is unknown. TCR beta CDR3 region amplification was performed from RNA transcripts. HTBI primers were employed in a first-round RT-PCR of the TCR CDR3. TCRdb re-derived calls from the multiplex PCR reads in MiXCR, one entry per CDR3 protein. The sample lists a few hundred thousand distinct CDR3 sequences; 46% were seen once. Deletions cut 4 bases from V and 7 bases from J, with 11 bases between. The CDR3 has 12 amino acids. The germline gives CDR1 SQVTM, CDR2 ANQGSEA. Overall study results and limits: The authors' 13 V-J model separated ophthalmopathy from stable hyperthyroidism. Blood also showed most of the thyroid clonotypes that were expanded above 0.001.

The receptor was derived from an adult woman with Graves' disease, either hyperthyroidism or ophthalmopathy (not recorded which). The material sequenced was peripheral blood or thyroid tissue (not recorded which). This sequence joins TRBV29-1 and TRBJ1-5; D is uncertain. CDR3 DNA sequence: TGCAGCGTTGTTTTGGAGGGCCAGCCCCAGCATTTT. Protein: CSVVLEGQPQHF.